A selection of T cell receptor beta chains follows, all from one sample in a study of regulatory and conventional T cells in RAG deficiency. The data were produced by immunoSEQ multiplex PCR, yet TCRdb's version contains in-frame clones alone and is incomplete. The sample consists of 8,700 or so clones, 80% of them appearing once. These records were also assigned to another study, of regulatory T cells.

Sequenced sample: CD8+ T cells sorted from blood. The receptor source for this set is a human donor in good health. Each CDR3 is given with its conserved first and last residue. Only part of the rows carry a size: once, few, many, or a class if the clone is expanded.

CDR3	size	V	J
CASSLGGGLQTQYF	.	TRBV4-1	TRBJ2-5
CASSLGGGLYF	.	TRBV5-1	TRBJ2-7
CASSEGVRGPFDEQYF	once	TRBV6-1	TRBJ2-7
CASSLEIRANEQYF	few	TRBV7-9	TRBJ2-7
CATSTRSPANSPLHF	.	TRBV15	TRBJ1-6
CASSQGQGLNEQFF	.	TRBV4-1	TRBJ2-1
CASSVDGGRAREQYF	.	TRBV5-6	TRBJ2-7
CASSQTTGFSGNTIYF	.	TRBV4-1	TRBJ1-3
CASRGGFSIGNEQFF	.	TRBV13	TRBJ2-1
CASSRQVGGTDTQYF	.	TRBV28	TRBJ2-3
CASSSLRAGAFF	.	TRBV11-2	TRBJ1-1
CASGPSIGMNTEAFF	.	TRBV12-5	TRBJ1-1
CASSPPSSYEQYF	.	TRBV11-2	TRBJ2-7
CASSEEIAGGYGYTF	once	TRBV6-1	TRBJ1-2
CASSIVGGPYNEQFF	.	TRBV19	TRBJ2-1
CATSRDVGRDQPQHF	.	TRBV15	TRBJ1-5
CASSLTSGGTEAFF	few	TRBV28	TRBJ1-1
CASSLRDTSSTDTQYF	.	TRBV5-1	TRBJ2-3
CASSLSAGDRTDTQYF	.	TRBV7-3	TRBJ2-3
CASSVSGGRNNEQFF	.	TRBV9	TRBJ2-1
CASSYGFGDSGNTIYF	.	TRBV19	TRBJ1-3
CASSPRGGRNEQFF	once	TRBV11-2	TRBJ2-1
CASSPPGQANEKLFF	few	TRBV9	TRBJ1-4
CASSLAVQAPLHF	.	TRBV7-6	TRBJ1-6
CASSEARRNNSPLHF	.	TRBV2	TRBJ1-6
CASSQDSGRYNSPLHF	once	TRBV4-3	TRBJ1-6
CASSERQGYSNQPQHF	.	TRBV6-1	TRBJ1-5
CASSPTFGTGFHEQYF	.	TRBV28	TRBJ2-7
CASSSANSYEQYF	.	TRBV27	TRBJ2-7
CASSGQDYNEQFF	few	TRBV6-1	TRBJ2-1
CASSLENSPLHF	.	TRBV5-1	TRBJ1-6
CASSSNPSSGDYEQYF	.	TRBV7-9	TRBJ2-7
CASSFSDDFYEQYF	.	TRBV9	TRBJ2-7
CASSVGTVNQETQYF	few	TRBV9	TRBJ2-5
CASSEWVESSYEQYF	.	TRBV6-1	TRBJ2-7
CASSIRDSRTYEQYF	.	TRBV11-2	TRBJ2-7
CASSATGGGGYTF	.	TRBV6-5	TRBJ1-2
CAWNRGTEQFF	.	TRBV30	TRBJ2-1
CASSESNSGPTEAFF	.	TRBV10-2	TRBJ1-1
CASRLGTGVGYGYTF	.	TRBV5-1	TRBJ1-2
CASMLAGGYTEAFF	.	TRBV5-1	TRBJ1-1
CASSQGVQGMAEQYF	.	TRBV13	TRBJ2-7
CASSSLEGGYTF	.	TRBV7-8	TRBJ1-2
CARSLNKSSDSYEQYF	few	TRBV5-3	TRBJ2-7
CASSELAAGGGDEQFF	.	TRBV25-1	TRBJ2-1
CASSFPSLAGGLREQYF	.	TRBV27	TRBJ2-7
CASSSLADTQYF	.	TRBV5-1	TRBJ2-3
CASIPGLAGVGAQFF	few	TRBV28	TRBJ2-1
CASNPGMIFQEDGDTQYF	.	TRBV23-1	TRBJ2-3